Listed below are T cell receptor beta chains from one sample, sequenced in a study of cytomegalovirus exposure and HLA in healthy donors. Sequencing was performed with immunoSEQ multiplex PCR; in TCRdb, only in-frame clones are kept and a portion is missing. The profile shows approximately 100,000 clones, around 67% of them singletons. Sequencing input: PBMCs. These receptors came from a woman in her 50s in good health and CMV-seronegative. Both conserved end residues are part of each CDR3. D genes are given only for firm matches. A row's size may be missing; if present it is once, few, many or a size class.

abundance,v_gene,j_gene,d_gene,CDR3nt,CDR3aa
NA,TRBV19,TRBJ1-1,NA,TGTGCCACAGCGGTAGGCACTGAAGCTTTCTTT,CATAVGTEAFF
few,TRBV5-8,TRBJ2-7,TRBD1,TGTGCCAGCAGCTTACCACAGGGGAATTCCTACGAGCAGTACTTC,CASSLPQGNSYEQYF
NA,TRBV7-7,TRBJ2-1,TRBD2,TGTGCCAGCAGCCCCCATAGCGGGAATAACAATGAGCAGTTCTTC,CASSPHSGNNNEQFF
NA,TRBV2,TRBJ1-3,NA,TGTGCCAGCAGTTATACGAGCTCTGGAAACACCATATATTTT,CASSYTSSGNTIYF
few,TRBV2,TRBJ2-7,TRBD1,TGTGCCAGCAGGCCGACAGGGGGAACCTACGAGCAGTACTTC,CASRPTGGTYEQYF
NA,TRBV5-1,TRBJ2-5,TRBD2,TGCGCCAGCAGCTTGGTAGCGACTAGCAAAGTCCAAGAGACCCAGTACTTC,CASSLVATSKVQETQYF
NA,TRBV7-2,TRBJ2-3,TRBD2,TGTGCCAGCAGTGCGGGGGGGCCGGTAAATACGCAGTATTTT,CASSAGGPVNTQYF
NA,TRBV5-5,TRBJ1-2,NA,TGTGCCAGCAGCTTCGGCAGGGTGGATGGCTACACCTTC,CASSFGRVDGYTF
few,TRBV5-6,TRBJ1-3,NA,TGTGCCAGCAGCTTGGGGCAGGGATACGGAAACACCATATATTTT,CASSLGQGYGNTIYF
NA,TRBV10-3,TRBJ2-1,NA,TGTGCCATCAGTGAGGGAGGGCGGACTTACAATGAGCAGTTCTTC,CAISEGGRTYNEQFF
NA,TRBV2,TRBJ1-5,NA,TGTGCCAGCAGTGAGGGGACTTTTAGCAATCAGCCCCAGCATTTT,CASSEGTFSNQPQHF
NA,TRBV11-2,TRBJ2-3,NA,TGTGCCAGCAGCTTAGCGGGGAGGAGTACAGATACGCAGTATTTT,CASSLAGRSTDTQYF
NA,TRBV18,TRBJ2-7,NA,TGTGCCAGCTCACCTGCAATGGGGCCTCCCTCCTACGAGCAGTACTTC,CASSPAMGPPSYEQYF
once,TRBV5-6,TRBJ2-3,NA,TGTGCCAGCAGCTCCCAAAGCACAGATGCGCAGTATTTT,CASSSQSTDAQYF
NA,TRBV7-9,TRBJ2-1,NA,TGTGCCAGCAGCTTATCAACAGGGCACTACAATGAGCAGTTCTTC,CASSLSTGHYNEQFF
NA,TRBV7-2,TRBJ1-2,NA,TGTGCCAGCAGTTTTCCCCAGACAGATGGCTACACCTTC,CASSFPQTDGYTF
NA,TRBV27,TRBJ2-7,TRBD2,TGTGCCAGCAGTTTATCTTCTAGCGGGGGGTACGAGCAGTACTTC,CASSLSSSGGYEQYF
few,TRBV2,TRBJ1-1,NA,TGTGCCAGCAGTACGGACAGAGACACTGAAGCTTTCTTT,CASSTDRDTEAFF
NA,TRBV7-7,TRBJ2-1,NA,TGTGCTAGCAGCCCCACGCCTCAATCGACACCGCTTGAGCAGTTCTTC,CASSPTPQSTPLEQFF
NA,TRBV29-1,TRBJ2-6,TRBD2,TGCAGCGCCGGGGGGGCGGGGGCCAACGTCCTGACTTTC,CSAGGAGANVLTF
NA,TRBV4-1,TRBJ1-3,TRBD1,TGCGCCAGCAGCCTCCTTGGACAGGGGGTCGGAAACACCATATATTTT,CASSLLGQGVGNTIYF
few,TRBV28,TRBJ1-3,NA,TGTGCCAGCAGTTTAAACCCAGGGGCTGGAAACACCATATATTTT,CASSLNPGAGNTIYF
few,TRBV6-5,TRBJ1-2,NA,TGTGCCAGCAGTTACTCTGTAGTGGCAGGCCCCTATGGCTACACCTTC,CASSYSVVAGPYGYTF
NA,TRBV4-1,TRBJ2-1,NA,TGCGCCAGCAGCCAAGTCGGGAATGGTGAGCAGTTCTTC,CASSQVGNGEQFF
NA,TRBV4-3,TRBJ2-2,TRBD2,TGCGCCAGCAGCCAAGATATTCGCGGGAGGGCCAACACCGGGGAGCTGTTTTTT,CASSQDIRGRANTGELFF
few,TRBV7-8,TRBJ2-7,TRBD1,TGTGCCAGCAGCTTAGCACGGACAGGGTTAACCTACGAGCAGTACTTC,CASSLARTGLTYEQYF
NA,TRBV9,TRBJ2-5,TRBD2,TGTGCCAGCAGCGTAGACCTAGCGGGAGTTGGGGAGACCCAGTACTTC,CASSVDLAGVGETQYF
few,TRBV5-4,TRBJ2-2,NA,TGTGCCAGCAGTCCCAACCAGATCGGGGAGCTGTTTTTT,CASSPNQIGELFF
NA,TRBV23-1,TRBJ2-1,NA,TGCGCCAGCAGTCAATCGTTAACGGACAGCTCCTACAATGAGCAGTTCTTC,CASSQSLTDSSYNEQFF
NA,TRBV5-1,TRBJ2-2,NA,TGCGCCAGCAGCTTGAGTCAGGGAAGTACCGGGGAGCTGTTTTTT,CASSLSQGSTGELFF
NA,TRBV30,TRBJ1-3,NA,TGTGCCTGGACGGGGTCTGGAAACACCATATATTTT,CAWTGSGNTIYF
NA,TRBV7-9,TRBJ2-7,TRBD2,TGTTCCAGCAGCTTAGCCCCCCTAGCGGGGCTTGAGCAGTACTTC,CSSSLAPLAGLEQYF
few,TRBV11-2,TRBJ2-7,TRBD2,TGTGCCAGCAGAGCCGGGGGTAGCGGGATTATCTACGAGCAGTACTTC,CASRAGGSGIIYEQYF
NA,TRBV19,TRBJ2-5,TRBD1,TGTGCCAGTAGTATCCCCTCTTCGATTACAGGGGGCCAAGAGACCCAGTACTTC,CASSIPSSITGGQETQYF
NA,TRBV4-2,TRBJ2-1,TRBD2,TGTGCCAGCAGCCAAGAAACCCGACTAGCGGGAGATTTCAATGAGCAGTTCTTC,CASSQETRLAGDFNEQFF
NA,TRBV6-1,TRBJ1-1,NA,TGTGCCAGCAGTGATTTGGGCCGGGATACTGAAGCTTTCTTT,CASSDLGRDTEAFF
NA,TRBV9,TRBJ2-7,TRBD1,TGTGCCAGCAGCGACCGGGACAGGGGCTTCGAGCAGTACTTC,CASSDRDRGFEQYF
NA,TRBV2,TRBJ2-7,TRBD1,TGTGCCAGCAGGGAGACAGGGACCTACGAGCAGTACTTC,CASRETGTYEQYF
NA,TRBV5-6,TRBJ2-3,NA,TGTGCCAGCAGCTTTATCGTTGCGGGGTTCACAGATACGCAGTATTTT,CASSFIVAGFTDTQYF
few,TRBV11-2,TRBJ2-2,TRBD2,TGTGCCAGCCCCAGCGGGGGACCGAACACCGGGGAGCTGTTTTTT,CASPSGGPNTGELFF
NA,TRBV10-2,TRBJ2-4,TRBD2,TGCGCCAGCAGTGACCGGGAAGGTCTAGCGGAGACCTTC,CASSDREGLAETF
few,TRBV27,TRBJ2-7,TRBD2,TGTGCCAGCAGTTTAGGCGGGAGAGGATTCGGCGAGCAGTACTTC,CASSLGGRGFGEQYF
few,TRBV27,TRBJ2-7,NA,TGTGCCAGCGGTACAGACCCTTGGTACGAGCAGTACTTC,CASGTDPWYEQYF
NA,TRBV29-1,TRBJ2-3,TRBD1,TGCAGCGTTTTCGGACAGGCATTAGATACGCAGTATTTT,CSVFGQALDTQYF
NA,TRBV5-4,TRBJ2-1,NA,TGTGCCAGCAGCTTCGAGACTGCTCGGGATGAGCAGTTCTTC,CASSFETARDEQFF
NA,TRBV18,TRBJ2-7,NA,TGTGCCAGCTCAATGCTATGGGAGGTCCAAGAGAACGAGCAGTACTTC,CASSMLWEVQENEQYF
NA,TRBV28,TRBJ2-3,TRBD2,TGTGCCAGTACTGTAGCGGGATACACAGATACGCAGTATTTT,CASTVAGYTDTQYF
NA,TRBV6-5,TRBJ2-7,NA,TGTGCCAGCAGCTACGGTACAGGGAACTACGAGCAGTACTTC,CASSYGTGNYEQYF
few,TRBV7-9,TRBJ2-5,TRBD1,TGTGCCAGCAGCCTACGACAGGGGGCGGGCCAAGAGACCCAGTACTTC,CASSLRQGAGQETQYF
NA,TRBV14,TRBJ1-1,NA,TGTGCCAGCAGCACCAGGGGACCGGTCGCTGAAGCTTTCTTT,CASSTRGPVAEAFF
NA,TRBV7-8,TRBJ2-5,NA,TGTGCCAGCAGCTTAGTGTTCGGGGGTCGGGAGACCCAGTACTTC,CASSLVFGGRETQYF
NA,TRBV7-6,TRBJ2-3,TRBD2,TGTGCCAGCAGCTTAGCGTCAGTAGCGGGAGGTCTAGATACGCAGTATTTT,CASSLASVAGGLDTQYF
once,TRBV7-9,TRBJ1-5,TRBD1,TGTGCCAGCAGCACAACCGGGACAGGGGGCGAGCCCCAGCATTTT,CASSTTGTGGEPQHF